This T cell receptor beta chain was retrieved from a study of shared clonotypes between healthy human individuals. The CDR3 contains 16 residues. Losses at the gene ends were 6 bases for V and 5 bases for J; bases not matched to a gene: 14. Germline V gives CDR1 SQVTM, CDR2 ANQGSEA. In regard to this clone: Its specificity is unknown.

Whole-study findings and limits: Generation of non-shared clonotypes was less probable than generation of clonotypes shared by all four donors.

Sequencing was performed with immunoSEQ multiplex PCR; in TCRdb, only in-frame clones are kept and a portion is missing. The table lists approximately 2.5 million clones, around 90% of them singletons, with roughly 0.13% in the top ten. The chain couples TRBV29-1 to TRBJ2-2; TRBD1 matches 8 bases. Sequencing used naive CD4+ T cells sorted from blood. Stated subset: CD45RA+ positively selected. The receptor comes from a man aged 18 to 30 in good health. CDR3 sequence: CSVRDRPTFRTGELFF. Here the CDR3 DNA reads TGCAGCGTCAGGGACAGGCCCACATTTAGGACCGGGGAGCTGTTTTTT.